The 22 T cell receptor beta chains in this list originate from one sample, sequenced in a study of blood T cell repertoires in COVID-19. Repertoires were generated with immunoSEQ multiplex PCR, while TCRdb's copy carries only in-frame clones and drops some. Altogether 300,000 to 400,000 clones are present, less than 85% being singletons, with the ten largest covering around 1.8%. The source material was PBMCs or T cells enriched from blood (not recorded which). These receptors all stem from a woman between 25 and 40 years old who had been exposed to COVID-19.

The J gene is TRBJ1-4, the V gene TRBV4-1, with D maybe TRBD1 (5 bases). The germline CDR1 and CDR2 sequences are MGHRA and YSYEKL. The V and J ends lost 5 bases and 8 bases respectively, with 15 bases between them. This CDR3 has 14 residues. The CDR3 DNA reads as TGCGCCAGCAGCTCCAGGGAGGAGTGGGAAAAACTGTTTTTT. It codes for CASSSREEWEKLFF.

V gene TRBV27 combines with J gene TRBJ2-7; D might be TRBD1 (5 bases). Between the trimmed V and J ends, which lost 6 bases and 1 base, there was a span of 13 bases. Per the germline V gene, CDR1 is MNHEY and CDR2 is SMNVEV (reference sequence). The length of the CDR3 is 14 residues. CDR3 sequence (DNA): TGTGCCAGCAGCGGCAGGGAACCATCCTACGAGCAGTACTTC. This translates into CASSGREPSYEQYF.

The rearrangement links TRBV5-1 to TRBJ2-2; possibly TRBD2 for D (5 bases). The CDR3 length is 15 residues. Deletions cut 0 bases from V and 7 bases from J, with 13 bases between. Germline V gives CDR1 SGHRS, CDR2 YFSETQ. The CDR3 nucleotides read TGCGCCAGCAGCTTGGTCGGGATAGGTCACGGGGAGCTGTTTTTT. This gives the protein CASSLVGIGHGELFF.

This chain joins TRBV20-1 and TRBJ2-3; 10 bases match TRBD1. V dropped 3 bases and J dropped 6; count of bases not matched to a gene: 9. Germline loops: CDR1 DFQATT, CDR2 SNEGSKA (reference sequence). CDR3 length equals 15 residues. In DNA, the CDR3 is TGCAGTGCTAGTCACGACAGGGGGCGCTTGGATACGCAGTATTTT. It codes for CSASHDRGRLDTQYF.

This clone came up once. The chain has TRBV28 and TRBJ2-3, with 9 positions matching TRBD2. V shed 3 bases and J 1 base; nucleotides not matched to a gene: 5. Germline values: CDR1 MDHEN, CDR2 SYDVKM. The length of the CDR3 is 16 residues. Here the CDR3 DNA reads TGTGCCAGCAGTTTTGGTTTAGCGGGGGGCACAGATACGCAGTATTTT. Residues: CASSFGLAGGTDTQYF.

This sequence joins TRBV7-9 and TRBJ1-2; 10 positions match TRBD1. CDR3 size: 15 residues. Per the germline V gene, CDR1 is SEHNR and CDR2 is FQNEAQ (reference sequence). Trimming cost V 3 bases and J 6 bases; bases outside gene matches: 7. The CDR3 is CASSFRQGARDGYTF. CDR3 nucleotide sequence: TGTGCCAGCAGCTTCCGACAGGGGGCGCGGGATGGCTACACCTTC.

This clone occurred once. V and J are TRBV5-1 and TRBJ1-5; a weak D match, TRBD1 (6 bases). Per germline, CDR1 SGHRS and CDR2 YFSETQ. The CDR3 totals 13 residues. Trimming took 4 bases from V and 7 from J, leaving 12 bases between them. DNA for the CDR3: TGCGCCAGCAGCCCAGGGGAAAGGCAGCCCCAGCATTTT. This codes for CASSPGERQPQHF.

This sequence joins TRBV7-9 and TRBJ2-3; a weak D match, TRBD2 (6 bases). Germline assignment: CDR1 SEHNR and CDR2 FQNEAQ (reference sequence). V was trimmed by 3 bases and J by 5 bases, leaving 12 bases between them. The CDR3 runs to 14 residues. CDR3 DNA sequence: TGTGCCAGCAGCTTCTCCGGGGGAAGAGATACGCAGTATTTT. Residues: CASSFSGGRDTQYF.

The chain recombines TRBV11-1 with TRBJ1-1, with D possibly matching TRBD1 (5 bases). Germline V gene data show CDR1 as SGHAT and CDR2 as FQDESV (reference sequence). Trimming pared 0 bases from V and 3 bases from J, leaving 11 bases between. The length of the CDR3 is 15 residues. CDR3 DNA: TGTGCCAGCAGCTTAGCGGCGGGGGGGGACACTGAAGCTTTCTTT. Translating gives CASSLAAGGDTEAFF.

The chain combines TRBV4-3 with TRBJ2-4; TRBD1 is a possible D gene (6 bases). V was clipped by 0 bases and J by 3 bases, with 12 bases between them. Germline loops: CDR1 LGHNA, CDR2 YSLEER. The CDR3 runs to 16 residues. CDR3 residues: CASSQDSGAGKNIQYF. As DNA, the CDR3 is TGCGCCAGCAGCCAAGACTCAGGGGCCGGCAAAAACATTCAGTACTTC.

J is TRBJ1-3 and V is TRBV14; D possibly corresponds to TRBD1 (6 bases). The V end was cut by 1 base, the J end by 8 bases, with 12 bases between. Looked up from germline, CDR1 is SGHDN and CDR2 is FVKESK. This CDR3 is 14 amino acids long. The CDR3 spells CASSQVQGKHTIYF. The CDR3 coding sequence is TGTGCCAGCAGCCAAGTTCAGGGGAAGCACACCATATATTTT. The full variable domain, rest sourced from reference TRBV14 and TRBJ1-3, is EAGVTQFPSHSVIEKGQTVTLRCDPISGHDNLYWYRRVMGKEIKFLLHFVKESKQDESGMPNNRFLAERTGGTYSTLKVQPAELEDSGVYFCASSQVQGKHTIYFGEGSWLTVV.

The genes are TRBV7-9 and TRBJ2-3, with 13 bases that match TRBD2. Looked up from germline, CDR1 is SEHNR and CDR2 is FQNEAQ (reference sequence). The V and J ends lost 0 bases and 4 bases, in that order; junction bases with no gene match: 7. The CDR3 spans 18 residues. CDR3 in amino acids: CASSLAGLAGVVADTQYF. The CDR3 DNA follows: TGTGCCAGCAGCTTAGCTGGACTAGCGGGAGTAGTTGCAGATACGCAGTATTTT. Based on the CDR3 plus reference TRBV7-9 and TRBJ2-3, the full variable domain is DTGVSQNPRHKITKRGQNVTFRCDPISEHNRLYWYRQTLGQGPEFLTYFQNEAQLEKSRLLSDRFSAERPKGSFSTLEIQRTEQGDSAMYLCASSLAGLAGVVADTQYFGPGTRLTVL.

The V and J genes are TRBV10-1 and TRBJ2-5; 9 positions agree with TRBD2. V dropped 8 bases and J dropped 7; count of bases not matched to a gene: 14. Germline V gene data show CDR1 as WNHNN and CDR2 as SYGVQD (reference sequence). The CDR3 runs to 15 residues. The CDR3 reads CASGSGGAGQLTQYF. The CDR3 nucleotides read TGCGCCAGCGGTAGCGGGGGAGCCGGGCAACTGACCCAGTACTTC.

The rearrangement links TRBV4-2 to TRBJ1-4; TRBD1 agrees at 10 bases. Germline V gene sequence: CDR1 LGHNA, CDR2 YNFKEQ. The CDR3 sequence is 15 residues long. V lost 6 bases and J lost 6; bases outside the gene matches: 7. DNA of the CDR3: TGTGCCAGCAGATCAGGACAGGGGGATTATGAAAAACTGTTTTTT. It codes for CASRSGQGDYEKLFF.

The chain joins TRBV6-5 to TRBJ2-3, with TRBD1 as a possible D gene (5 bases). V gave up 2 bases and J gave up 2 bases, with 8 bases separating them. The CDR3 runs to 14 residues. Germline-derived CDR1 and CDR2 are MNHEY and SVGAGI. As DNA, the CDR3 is TGTGCCAGCAGTTACCGACAGAACACAGATACGCAGTATTTT. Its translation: CASSYRQNTDTQYF.

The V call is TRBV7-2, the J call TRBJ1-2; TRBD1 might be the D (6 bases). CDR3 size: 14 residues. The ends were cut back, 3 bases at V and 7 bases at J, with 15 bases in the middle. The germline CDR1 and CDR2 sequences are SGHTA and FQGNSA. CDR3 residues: CASSFSRGAGGYTF. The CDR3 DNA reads TGTGCCAGCAGCTTCTCTCGGGGGGCAGGTGGCTACACCTTC. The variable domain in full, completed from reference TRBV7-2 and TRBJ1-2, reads GAGVSQSPSNKVTEKGKDVELRCDPISGHTALYWYRQSLGQGLEFLIYFQGNSAPDKSGLPSDRFSAERTGGSVSTLTIQRTQQEDSAVYLCASSFSRGAGGYTFGSGTRLTVV.

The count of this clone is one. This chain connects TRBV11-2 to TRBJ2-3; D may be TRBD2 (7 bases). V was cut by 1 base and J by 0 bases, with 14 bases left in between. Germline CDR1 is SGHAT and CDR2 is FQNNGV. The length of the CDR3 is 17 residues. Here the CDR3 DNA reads TGTGCCAGCAGCTTAGTAGGGGGGGGGCGTAGCACAGATACGCAGTATTTT. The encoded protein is CASSLVGGGRSTDTQYF.

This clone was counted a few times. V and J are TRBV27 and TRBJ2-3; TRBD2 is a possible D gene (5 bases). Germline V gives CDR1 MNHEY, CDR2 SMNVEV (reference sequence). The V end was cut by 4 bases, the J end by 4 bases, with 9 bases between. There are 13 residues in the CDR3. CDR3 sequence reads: CASSSLGADTQYF. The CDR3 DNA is TGTGCCAGCAGTTCCCTCGGGGCAGATACGCAGTATTTT.

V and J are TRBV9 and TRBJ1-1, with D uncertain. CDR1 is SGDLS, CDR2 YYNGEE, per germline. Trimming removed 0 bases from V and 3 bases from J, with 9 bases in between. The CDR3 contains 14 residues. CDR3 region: CASSVGQQYTEAFF. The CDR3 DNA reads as TGTGCCAGCAGCGTAGGCCAACAGTACACTGAAGCTTTCTTT.

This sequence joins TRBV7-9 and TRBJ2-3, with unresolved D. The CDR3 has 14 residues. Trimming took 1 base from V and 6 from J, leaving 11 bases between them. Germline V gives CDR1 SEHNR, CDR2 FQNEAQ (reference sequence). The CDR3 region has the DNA TGTGCCAGCAGCTTAGGACTCACGGTGGATACGCAGTATTTT. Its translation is CASSLGLTVDTQYF.

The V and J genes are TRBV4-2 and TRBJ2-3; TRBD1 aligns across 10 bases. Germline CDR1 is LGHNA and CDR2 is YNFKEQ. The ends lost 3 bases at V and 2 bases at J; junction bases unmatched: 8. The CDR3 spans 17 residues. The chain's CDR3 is CASSQVGQGQLTDTQYF. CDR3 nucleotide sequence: TGTGCCAGCAGCCAGGTGGGACAGGGGCAACTCACAGATACGCAGTATTTT.

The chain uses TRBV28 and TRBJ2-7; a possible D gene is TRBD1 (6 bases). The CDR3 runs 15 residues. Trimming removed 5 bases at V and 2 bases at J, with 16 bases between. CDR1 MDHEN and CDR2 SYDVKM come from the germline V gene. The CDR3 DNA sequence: TGTGCCAGCAGTACCATCACAGGGTTCCCCTACGAGCAGTACTTC. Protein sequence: CASSTITGFPYEQYF.